The 22 T cell receptor beta chains below all came from one sample that was sequenced in a study of early T cells in non-severe SARS-CoV-2 infection (dated by TCRdb to about 2021). The receptor library was made with 5' RACE. Sequencing was carried out with a NextSeq 500. TCRdb ran its own pipeline on the public reads, namely fastp trimming at Q25 and MiXCR clone calling, and kept in-frame beta chains. Under each unique CDR3 protein, matching rows form one entry showing the most common genes and DNA. In this sample the table shows about 94,000 distinct CDR3 sequences, around 13% of which occur a single time. The top ten clones comprise about 2.3% of the sample. Sequenced input: whole blood. The source is an adult who was a healthcare worker with PCR-confirmed SARS-CoV-2 infection or an uninfected control (not recorded which).

For this clonotype: A read error is possible here, since a much larger clone lies one base away. The CDR3 sequence is CSASRGGDNEKLFF. CDR3 nucleotide sequence: TGCAGTGCAAGCCGAGGGGGTGATAATGAAAAACTGTTTTTT. The chain couples TRBV20-1 to TRBJ1-4, with a possible D match to TRBD1 (6 bases). The V end was cut by 6 bases, the J end by 4 bases, with 15 bases between. Germline lookup yields CDR1 DFQATT and CDR2 SNEGSKA (reference sequence). The CDR3 runs 14 residues.

The CDR3 reads CASQIGQGYADTQYF. The CDR3 coding sequence is TGTGCCAGCCAAATCGGACAGGGTTACGCAGATACGCAGTATTTT. The chain employs TRBV6-2 or TRBV6-3 and TRBJ2-3, with 8 bases matching TRBD1. V trimming: 8 bases; J trimming: 4 bases; junction bases outside the gene matches: 11. Germline CDR1 and CDR2: MNHEY and SVGEGT. The CDR3 consists of 15 residues.

This clonotype was observed a handful of times. The chain has TRBV6-2 or TRBV6-3 and TRBJ1-5; 8 positions agree with TRBD1. Germline V gives CDR1 MNHEY, CDR2 SVGEGT. The CDR3 runs to 13 residues. The CDR3 loop reads CAATGDMNQPQHF. DNA for the CDR3: TGTGCAGCGACAGGGGATATGAATCAGCCCCAGCATTTT.

The chain is built from TRBV5-1 and TRBJ2-1; 7 bases map to TRBD1. With 5 bases clipped from V and 8 bases from J, the junction kept 16 bases outside the gene matches. Germline V gene lookup returns CDR1 SGHRS and CDR2 YFSETQ. This CDR3 is built from 16 residues. CDR3 sequence: CASRRNTQGQRDEQFF. CDR3 DNA sequence: TGCGCCAGCAGGCGAAATACACAGGGGCAGAGGGATGAGCAGTTCTTC.

This chain connects TRBV20-1 to TRBJ2-1; 9 positions match TRBD2. The CDR3 loop spans 15 amino acids. CDR1 and CDR2 (germline): DFQATT, SNEGSKA (reference sequence). V lost 3 bases and J lost 3; bases outside the gene matches: 6. The CDR3 loop is CSASPSGGHYNEQFF. The CDR3 DNA reads as TGCAGTGCTAGTCCCAGCGGGGGGCACTACAATGAGCAGTTCTTC.

This rearrangement joins TRBV29-1 to TRBJ2-1, with 7 positions matching TRBD2. The trim removed 6 bases at V and 1 base at J, leaving 6 bases unmatched. CDR3 size: 14 residues. Looked up from germline, CDR1 is SQVTM and CDR2 is ANQGSEA. Here the CDR3 DNA reads TGCAGCGTGCGGGACTATTTTTCCTACAATGAGCAGTTCTTC. Translation: CSVRDYFSYNEQFF.

This chain uses TRBV5-4 with TRBJ2-7; TRBD1 agrees at 12 bases. Germline loops: CDR1 SGHNT, CDR2 YYREEE (reference sequence). The CDR3 sequence is 15 residues long. The ends lost 4 bases at V and 3 bases at J; junction bases unmatched: 5. Here the CDR3 reads CASSPGQGASYEQYF. The CDR3 DNA reads TGTGCCAGCAGCCCGGGACAGGGGGCCAGCTACGAGCAGTACTTC.

Regarding this clonotype: This may stem from a read error, because a much larger clone lies one nucleotide away. The chain couples TRBV10-3 to TRBJ2-3; D gene unclear. The CDR3 contains 14 residues. V was trimmed by 2 bases and J by 4 bases, leaving 10 bases between them. CDR1 ENHRY and CDR2 SYGVKD come from the germline V gene. CDR3 in amino acids: CAISEPGPPDTQYF. CDR3 bases: TGTGCCATCAGTGAGCCCGGCCCGCCAGATACGCAGTATTTT.

The chain has TRBV6-1 and TRBJ2-7, with D unresolved. CDR3 length: 12 residues. The germline CDR1 and CDR2 sequences are MNHNS and SASEGT. Trimming took 5 bases from V and 2 from J, leaving 7 bases between them. CDR3 region: CASSKAAYEQYF. CDR3 coding DNA: TGTGCCAGCAGTAAGGCAGCCTACGAGCAGTACTTC.

This clonotype has ten or more counts. The chain carries TRBV5-6 and TRBJ2-6; D gene uncertain. CDR1 is SGHDT, CDR2 YYEEEE, per germline. V shed 6 bases and J shed 3 bases, with 13 bases lying between them. The CDR3 has 15 residues. In DNA, the CDR3 is TGTGCCAGCAACTTCCACCTAGATGGGGCCAACGTCCTGACTTTC. As protein: CASNFHLDGANVLTF.

This clonotype was seen at least ten times. The V call is TRBV4-2, the J call TRBJ2-7; 10 bases align to TRBD2. This CDR3 comprises 15 residues. Trimming removed 2 bases from V and 6 bases from J; junction bases left unmatched: 7. The germline CDR1 and CDR2 sequences are LGHNA and YNFKEQ. The CDR3 nucleotides read TGTGCCAGCAGCCAACCAGCGGGGGGGCCCCGCGAGCAGTACTTC. This encodes CASSQPAGGPREQYF.

This clonotype was seen at least ten times. The CDR3 nucleotides read TGCAGTGCTACGGACAGGAGATATGGCTACACCTTC. It yields the protein CSATDRRYGYTF. The rearrangement joins TRBV20-1 to TRBJ1-2, with 7 nucleotides matching TRBD1. CDR1 is DFQATT, CDR2 SNEGSKA, per germline (reference sequence). CDR3 length equals 12 residues. V lost 4 bases to trimming and J lost 5 bases; unmatched junction nucleotides: 4.

A word on this clonotype: A single base separates this from a much larger clone, so it may be a read error. The chain is built from TRBV19 and TRBJ2-1; D is possibly TRBD1 or TRBD2 (5 bases each). This CDR3 has 13 residues. Germline V gene sequence: CDR1 LNHDA, CDR2 SQIVND (reference sequence). CDR3 region: CASSIRGTNERFF. The DNA for the CDR3 is TGTGCCAGTAGTATAAGAGGGACCAATGAGCGGTTCTTC.

This clonotype showed up many times. This sequence joins TRBV28 and TRBJ2-5, with a tentative D call TRBD2 (6 bases). Trimming left V 3 bases short and J 3 bases short, with 17 bases between. The germline gives CDR1 MDHEN, CDR2 SYDVKM. CDR3 length equals 16 residues. CDR3 region: CASSFPGRSVKETQYF. In DNA, the CDR3 is TGTGCCAGCAGTTTCCCAGGGAGGTCGGTCAAAGAGACCCAGTACTTC.

The sample holds many counts of this clonotype. The gene calls are TRBV20-1 and TRBJ2-2, with a possible D match to TRBD1 (6 bases). CDR3 length: 14 amino acids. The germline V gene encodes CDR1 DFQATT and CDR2 SNEGSKA (reference sequence). V shed 3 bases and J shed 4 bases, with 12 bases lying between them. The CDR3 here is CSASSRGITGELFF. The DNA for the CDR3 is TGCAGTGCTAGCTCGAGGGGGATCACCGGGGAGCTGTTTTTT.

The J gene is TRBJ1-1, the V gene TRBV7-2; D remains ambiguous. Germline V lookup: CDR1 SGHTA, CDR2 FQGNSA. The CDR3 is 13 residues long. V lost 0 bases, J lost 11 bases, and 13 bases lay in between. CDR3 nucleotides: TGTGCCAGCAGCTTAGCGGCAGAGGGAGAGGCTTTCTTT. Its protein product is CASSLAAEGEAFF.

This clonotype was found many times. The rearrangement joins TRBV5-1 to TRBJ2-7; D is undetermined. The CDR3 spans 13 residues. Germline V gene lookup returns CDR1 SGHRS and CDR2 YFSETQ. The V end was cut by 0 bases, the J end by 5 bases, with 9 bases between. The CDR3 nucleotides read TGCGCCAGCAGCTTGGATCACACACACGAGCAGTACTTC. Translated: CASSLDHTHEQYF.

J is TRBJ2-1 and V is TRBV7-9; D is undetermined. Between the trimmed V and J ends, which lost 5 bases and 0 bases, there was a span of 11 bases. CDR1 SEHNR and CDR2 FQNEAQ come from the germline V gene (reference sequence). CDR3 size: 15 residues. The CDR3 region is CASSLGLSSYNEQFF. CDR3 nucleotides: TGTGCCAGCAGCCTTGGCCTAAGCTCCTACAATGAGCAGTTCTTC.

This clonotype has a count of ten or more. This chain joins TRBV6-6 and TRBJ1-4, with D possibly matching TRBD1 (5 bases). The CDR3 consists of 14 residues. The V gene's germline CDR1 is MNHNY and CDR2 SVGAGI (reference sequence). Trimming pared 5 bases from V and 8 bases from J, leaving 15 bases between. CDR3 in DNA: TGTGCCAGCAGTACCTCCGGGGCCCCCGAAAAACTGTTTTTT. Translating it yields CASSTSGAPEKLFF.

The table lists this clonotype with many counts. This chain links TRBV7-2 with TRBJ2-7, with unresolved D. This CDR3 has 14 residues. Trimming took 3 bases from V and 8 from J, leaving 17 bases between them. CDR1 is SGHTA, CDR2 FQGNSA, per germline. The CDR3 is CASSFLAATRKQYF. CDR3 sequence (DNA): TGTGCCAGCAGCTTTCTCGCTGCCACACGAAAGCAGTACTTC.

This clonotype has a single count. The J gene is TRBJ1-6, the V gene TRBV5-6, with 7 bases lining up with TRBD1. The germline gives CDR1 SGHDT, CDR2 YYEEEE. The junction had 8 bases not matched to a gene; V was cut back by 4 bases and J by 7 bases. The CDR3 runs to 15 residues. The CDR3 is CASSRDPGQNSPLHF. Here the CDR3 DNA reads TGTGCCAGCAGCCGGGATCCGGGACAGAATTCACCCCTCCACTTT.

The sample holds a few counts of this clonotype. The genes are TRBV20-1 and TRBJ2-3; 11 bases are shared with TRBD1. Germline V lookup: CDR1 DFQATT, CDR2 SNEGSKA (reference sequence). CDR3 length: 17 amino acids. V dropped 0 bases and J dropped 4; count of bases not matched to a gene: 9. CDR3 sequence: CSARDLSDRGRADTQYF. The CDR3 DNA is TGCAGTGCTAGAGATTTATCGGACAGGGGGCGGGCAGATACGCAGTATTTT.